This T cell receptor beta chain was sequenced for a study of blood T cell repertoires in COVID-19. Study-wide context: T cells, B-cell-depleted T cells, or PBMCs supplied cDNA or gDNA.

The length of the CDR3 is 16 residues. Germline loops: CDR1 MNHNY, CDR2 SVGAGI (reference sequence). Trimming took 6 bases from V and 4 from J; bases not matched to a gene: 7. Each exposed participant met a COVID-19 case in the 2 weeks preceding study entry. Authors' processing steps: From reference gene primer amplification, estimates of nucleated cell counts were derived. Only in-frame clones appear in the TCRdb table, and some are missing; sequencing was by immunoSEQ multiplex PCR. V, J and clone size derive from that table, while D and trimming were established from the DNA sequence. The repertoire has about 140,000 clones, approximately 80% of them found once; the top ten carry approximately 1.6%.

The V gene is TRBV6-6, the J gene TRBJ2-2; 11 nucleotides match TRBD1. Source material: PBMCs or T cells enriched from blood (not recorded which). This TCR derives from a woman aged 18-30 years who had been exposed to COVID-19. The CDR3 coding sequence is TGTGCCAGCAGCCTCCTCGGGACAGGGGGCACCGGGGAGCTGTTTTTT. The encoded protein is CASSLLGTGGTGELFF.